Presented here are 9 T cell receptor beta chains from one specimen sequenced in a study of blood T cells in healthy people across ages. A second roughly 7 to 12 cycle PCR used barcoded and J-beta primers. TCRdb fed the 5' RACE reads into MiXCR, producing one record per CDR3 protein. The table has some 760,000 distinct CDR3 sequences, approximately 25% seen once; the top ten hold around 9.2%. In addition, the sample was reused for a study of T cells of mothers and their children.

Sequencing used blood. Receptors originate from a boy younger than 18 in good health.

The table lists this clonotype with a few counts. J is TRBJ1-1 and V is TRBV29-1; D ambiguous. Looked up from germline, CDR1 is SQVTM and CDR2 is ANQGSEA. The V gene lost 7 bases and the J gene lost 1 base, with 13 bases spanning the gap. This CDR3 has 13 amino acids. The CDR3 reads CSASMGGNTEAFF. The CDR3, as DNA: TGCAGCGCTTCGATGGGAGGGAACACTGAAGCTTTCTTT.

The V gene is TRBV14, the J gene TRBJ2-5, with TRBD2 as a possible D gene (6 bases). The germline gives CDR1 SGHDN, CDR2 FVKESK. Deletions cut 0 bases from V and 5 bases from J, with 10 bases between. CDR3 size: 14 residues. The chain's CDR3 is CASSQDVAGETQYF. DNA for the CDR3: TGTGCCAGCAGCCAAGATGTGGCGGGGGAGACCCAGTACTTC.

The J gene is TRBJ1-1, the V gene TRBV7-9; D may be TRBD1 (5 bases). V lost 3 bases, J lost 6 bases, and 11 bases lay in between. CDR1 and CDR2 from the germline V gene are SEHNR and FQNEAQ (reference sequence). This CDR3 spans 13 amino acids. DNA for the CDR3: TGTGCCAGCAGCTTTCAGGGTAGCGCTGAAGCTTTCTTT. This sequence encodes CASSFQGSAEAFF. Variable domain in full (rest from reference TRBV7-9 and TRBJ1-1): DTGVSQNPRHKITKRGQNVTFRCDPISEHNRLYWYRQTLGQGPEFLTYFQNEAQLEKSRLLSDRFSAERPKGSFSTLEIQRTEQGDSAMYLCASSFQGSAEAFFGQGTRLTVV.

This clonotype occurred a few times. The chain joins TRBV5-1 to TRBJ2-1; possible D gene TRBD2, 5 bases. From germline, CDR1 is SGHRS and CDR2 YFSETQ. Trimming stripped 0 bases from V and 4 bases from J, with 11 bases between. This CDR3 region has 15 residues. As DNA, the CDR3 is TGCGCCAGCAGCTTGGTGCGGGCTGAGTACAATGAGCAGTTCTTC. Its protein is CASSLVRAEYNEQFF. Variable domain in full (rest from reference TRBV5-1 and TRBJ2-1): KAGVTQTPRYLIKTRGQQVTLSCSPISGHRSVSWYQQTPGQGLQFLFEYFSETQRNKGNFPGRFSGRQFSNSRSEMNVSTLELGDSALYLCASSLVRAEYNEQFFGPGTRLTVL.

This clonotype was counted only a few times. V gene TRBV20-1 combines with J gene TRBJ2-3; 9 bases agree with TRBD2. The CDR3 totals 16 residues. V trimming: 5 bases; J trimming: 0 bases; junction bases outside the gene matches: 9. The germline V gene encodes CDR1 DFQATT and CDR2 SNEGSKA (reference sequence). DNA of the CDR3: TGCAGTGCTGTAGCGGGGGCCAAACCTAGCACAGATACGCAGTATTTT. This translates into CSAVAGAKPSTDTQYF.

V gene TRBV7-9 combines with J gene TRBJ2-1; 9 nucleotides line up with TRBD2. Losses at the gene ends were 7 bases for V and 2 bases for J; bases not matched to a gene: 3. The germline gives CDR1 SEHNR, CDR2 FQNEAQ (reference sequence). This CDR3 region has 14 residues. The CDR3 region is CASNSGGPYNEQFF. DNA of the CDR3: TGTGCCAGCAATAGCGGGGGCCCCTACAATGAGCAGTTCTTC.

This clonotype was detected only a few times. The gene calls are TRBV7-2 and TRBJ2-5, with 11 bases that match TRBD1. Trimming removed 5 bases from V and 6 bases from J; junction bases left unmatched: 5. CDR1 SGHTA and CDR2 FQGNSA come from the germline V gene. The CDR3 length is 14 residues. CDR3 sequence reads: CASSKGTGGKTQYF. As DNA, the CDR3 is TGTGCCAGCAGCAAAGGGACAGGGGGGAAGACCCAGTACTTC. The full variable domain, with the rest looked up from reference TRBV7-2 and TRBJ2-5, is GAGVSQSPSNKVTEKGKDVELRCDPISGHTALYWYRQSLGQGLEFLIYFQGNSAPDKSGLPSDRFSAERTGGSVSTLTIQRTQQEDSAVYLCASSKGTGGKTQYFGPGTRLLVL.

This clonotype was observed a handful of times. CDR3 sequence: CAISEPLQETQYF. As DNA, the CDR3 is TGTGCCATCAGTGAGCCACTCCAAGAGACCCAGTACTTC. The chain links TRBV10-3 to TRBJ2-5; D not resolved. The V and J ends lost 2 bases and 1 base respectively, with 5 bases between them. Germline V gives CDR1 ENHRY, CDR2 SYGVKD. The CDR3 extends over 13 amino acids.

The table lists this clonotype with a few counts. The rearrangement joins TRBV13 to TRBJ1-2; TRBD1 aligns across 9 bases. The V gene end was trimmed by 5 bases and the J gene end by 6 bases; junction bases not matched to a gene: 10. CDR3 size: 15 residues. Per germline, CDR1 PRHDT and CDR2 FYEKMQ (reference sequence). CDR3 nucleotide sequence: TGTGCCAGCAGCAAGCTACAGGGGGCCTTTGATGGCTACACCTTC. Amino acids: CASSKLQGAFDGYTF.